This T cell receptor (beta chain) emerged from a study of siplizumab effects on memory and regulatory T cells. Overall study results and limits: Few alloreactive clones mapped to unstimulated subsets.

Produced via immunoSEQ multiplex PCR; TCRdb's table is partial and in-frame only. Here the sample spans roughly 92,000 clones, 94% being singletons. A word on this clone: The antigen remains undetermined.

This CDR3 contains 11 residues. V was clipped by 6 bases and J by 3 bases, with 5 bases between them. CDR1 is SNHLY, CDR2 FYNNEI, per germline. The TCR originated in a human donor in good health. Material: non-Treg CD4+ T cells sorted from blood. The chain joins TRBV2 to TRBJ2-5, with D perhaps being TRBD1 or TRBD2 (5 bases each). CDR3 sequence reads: CASRGEETQYF. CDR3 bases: TGTGCCAGCAGGGGGGAAGAGACCCAGTACTTC.